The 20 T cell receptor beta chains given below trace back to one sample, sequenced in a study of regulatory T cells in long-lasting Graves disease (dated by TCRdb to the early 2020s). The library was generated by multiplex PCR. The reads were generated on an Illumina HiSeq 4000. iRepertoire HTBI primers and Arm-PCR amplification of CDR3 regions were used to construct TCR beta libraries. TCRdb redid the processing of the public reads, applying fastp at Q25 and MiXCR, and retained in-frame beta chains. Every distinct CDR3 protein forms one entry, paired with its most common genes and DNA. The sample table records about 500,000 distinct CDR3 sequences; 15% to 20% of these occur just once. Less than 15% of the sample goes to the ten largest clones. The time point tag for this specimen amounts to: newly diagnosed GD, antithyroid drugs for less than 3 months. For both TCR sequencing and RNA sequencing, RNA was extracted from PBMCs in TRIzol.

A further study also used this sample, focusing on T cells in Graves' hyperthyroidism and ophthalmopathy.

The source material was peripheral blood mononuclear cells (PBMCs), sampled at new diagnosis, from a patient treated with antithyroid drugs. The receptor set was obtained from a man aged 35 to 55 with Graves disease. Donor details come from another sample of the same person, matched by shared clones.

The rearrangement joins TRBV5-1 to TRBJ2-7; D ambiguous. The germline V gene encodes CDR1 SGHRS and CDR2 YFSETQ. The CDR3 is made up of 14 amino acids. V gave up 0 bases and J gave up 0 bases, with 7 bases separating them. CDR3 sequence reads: CASSLVDPSYEQYF. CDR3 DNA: TGCGCCAGCAGCTTGGTGGACCCCTCCTACGAGCAGTACTTC.

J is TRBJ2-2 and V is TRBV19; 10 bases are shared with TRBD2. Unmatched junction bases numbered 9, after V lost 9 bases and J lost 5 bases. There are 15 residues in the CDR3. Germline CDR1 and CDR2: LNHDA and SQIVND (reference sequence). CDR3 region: CASRPSGSLTGELFF. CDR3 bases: TGTGCCAGCCGACCTAGCGGGAGCTTGACCGGGGAGCTGTTTTTT.

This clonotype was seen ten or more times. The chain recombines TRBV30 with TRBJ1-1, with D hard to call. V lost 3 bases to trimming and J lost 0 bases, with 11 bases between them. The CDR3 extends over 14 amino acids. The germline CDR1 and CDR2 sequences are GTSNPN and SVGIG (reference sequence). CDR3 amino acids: CAWSQIPMNTEAFF. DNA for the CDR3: TGTGCCTGGAGCCAGATTCCTATGAACACTGAAGCTTTCTTT.

CDR3 protein: CASSRDGFNQPQHF. The CDR3 nucleotides read TGTGCCAGCAGCCGGGACGGATTCAATCAGCCCCAGCATTTT. This rearrangement joins TRBV27 to TRBJ1-5, with D maybe TRBD1 (5 bases). The V end lost 6 bases, the J end lost 3 bases, and 12 bases lay between the germline ends. In germline, CDR1 is MNHEY, CDR2 SMNVEV (reference sequence). CDR3 length equals 14 residues.

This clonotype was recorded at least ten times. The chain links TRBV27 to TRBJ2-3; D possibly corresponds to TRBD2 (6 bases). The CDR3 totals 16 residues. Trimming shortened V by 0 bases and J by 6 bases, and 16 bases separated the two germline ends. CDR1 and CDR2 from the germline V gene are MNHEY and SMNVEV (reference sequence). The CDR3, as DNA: TGTGCCAGCAGTTTATCCGGGACTCCGATTTCGGATACGCAGTATTTT. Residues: CASSLSGTPISDTQYF.

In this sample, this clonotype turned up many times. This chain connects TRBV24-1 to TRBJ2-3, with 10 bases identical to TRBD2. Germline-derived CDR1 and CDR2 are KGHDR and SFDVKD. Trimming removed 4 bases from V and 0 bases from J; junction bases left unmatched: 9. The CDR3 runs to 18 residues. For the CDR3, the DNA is TGTGCCACCAGTGAACCCCTAGCGGGAGCCACTAGCACAGATACGCAGTATTTT. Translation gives CATSEPLAGATSTDTQYF.

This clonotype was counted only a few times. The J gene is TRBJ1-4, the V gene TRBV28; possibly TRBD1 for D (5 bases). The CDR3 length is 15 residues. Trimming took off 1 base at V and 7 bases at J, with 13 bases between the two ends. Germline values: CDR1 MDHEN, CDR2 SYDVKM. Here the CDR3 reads CASSLSPGALEKLFF. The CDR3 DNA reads TGTGCCAGCAGTTTATCCCCCGGGGCCCTTGAAAAACTGTTTTTT.

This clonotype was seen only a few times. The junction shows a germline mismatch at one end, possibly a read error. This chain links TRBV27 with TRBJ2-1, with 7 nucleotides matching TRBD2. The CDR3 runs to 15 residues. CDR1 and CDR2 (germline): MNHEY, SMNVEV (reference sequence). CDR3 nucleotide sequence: TGTGCCAGCAGTTTAGCGGGAGTCCCCTACAATGAGCAGCTCTTC. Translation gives CASSLAGVPYNEQLF.

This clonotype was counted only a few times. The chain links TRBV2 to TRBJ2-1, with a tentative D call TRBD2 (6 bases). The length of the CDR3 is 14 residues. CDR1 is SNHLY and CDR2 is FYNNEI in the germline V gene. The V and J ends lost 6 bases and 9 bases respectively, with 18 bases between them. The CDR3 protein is CASRGRRQAGEQFF. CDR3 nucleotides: TGTGCCAGCAGGGGGAGGCGTCAGGCGGGTGAGCAGTTCTTC.

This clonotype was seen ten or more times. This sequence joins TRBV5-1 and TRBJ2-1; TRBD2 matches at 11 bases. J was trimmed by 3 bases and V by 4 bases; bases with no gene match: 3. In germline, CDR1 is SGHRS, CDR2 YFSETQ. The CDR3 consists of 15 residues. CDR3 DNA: TGCGCCAGCAGCGGGACTAGCGGATACTACAATGAGCAGTTCTTC. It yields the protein CASSGTSGYYNEQFF.

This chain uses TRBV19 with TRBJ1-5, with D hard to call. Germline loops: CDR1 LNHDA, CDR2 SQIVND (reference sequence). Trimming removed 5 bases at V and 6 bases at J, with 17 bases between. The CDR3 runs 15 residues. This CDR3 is CASSLRTGAGQPQHF. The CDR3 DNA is TGTGCCAGTAGTCTCCGGACGGGCGCAGGTCAGCCCCAGCATTTT.

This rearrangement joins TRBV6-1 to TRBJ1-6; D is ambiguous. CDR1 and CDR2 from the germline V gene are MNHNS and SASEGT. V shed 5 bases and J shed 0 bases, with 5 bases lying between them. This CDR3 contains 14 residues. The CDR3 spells CASSTSSYNSPLHF. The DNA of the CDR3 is TGTGCCAGCAGTACAAGCTCCTATAATTCACCCCTCCACTTT.

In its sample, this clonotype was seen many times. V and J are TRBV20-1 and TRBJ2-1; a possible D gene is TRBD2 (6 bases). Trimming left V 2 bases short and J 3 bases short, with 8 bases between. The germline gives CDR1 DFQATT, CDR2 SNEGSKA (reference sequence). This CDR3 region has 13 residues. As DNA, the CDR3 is TGCAGTGCTAGACGGGACTTCTACAATGAGCAGTTCTTC. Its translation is CSARRDFYNEQFF.

Here the CDR3 reads CASSLARTGPLYSNQPQHF. The CDR3 coding sequence is TGCGCCAGCAGCTTGGCCCGGACAGGGCCCCTTTATAGCAATCAGCCCCAGCATTTT. This sequence joins TRBV5-1 and TRBJ1-5, with 8 bases aligning to TRBD1. The CDR3 totals 19 residues. J lost 0 bases, V lost 0 bases, and 11 bases had no gene match. Germline loops: CDR1 SGHRS, CDR2 YFSETQ.

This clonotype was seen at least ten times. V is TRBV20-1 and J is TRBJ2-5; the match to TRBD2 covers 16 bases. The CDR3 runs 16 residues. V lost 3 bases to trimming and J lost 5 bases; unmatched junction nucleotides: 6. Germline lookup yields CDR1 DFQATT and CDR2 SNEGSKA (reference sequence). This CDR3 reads CSARGLAGGPRETQYF. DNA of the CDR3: TGCAGTGCTAGGGGACTAGCGGGAGGGCCACGGGAGACCCAGTACTTC.

In DNA, the CDR3 is TGTGCCAGTAGTCGGGACTTAAACACCGGGGAGCTGTTTTTT. Its protein is CASSRDLNTGELFF. The V call is TRBV19, the J call TRBJ2-2; tentatively, D is TRBD2 (6 bases). Per the germline V gene, CDR1 is LNHDA and CDR2 is SQIVND (reference sequence). This CDR3 region has 14 residues. Trimming removed 5 bases from V and 2 bases from J, with 9 bases in between.

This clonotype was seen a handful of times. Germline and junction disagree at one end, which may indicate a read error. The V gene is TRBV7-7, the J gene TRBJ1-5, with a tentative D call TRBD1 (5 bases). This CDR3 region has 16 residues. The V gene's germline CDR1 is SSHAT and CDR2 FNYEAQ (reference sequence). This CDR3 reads CASSSEWGGNNQPQHF. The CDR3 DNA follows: TGTGCTAGCAGTTCCGAATGGGGGGGGAACAATCAGCCCCAGCATTTT.

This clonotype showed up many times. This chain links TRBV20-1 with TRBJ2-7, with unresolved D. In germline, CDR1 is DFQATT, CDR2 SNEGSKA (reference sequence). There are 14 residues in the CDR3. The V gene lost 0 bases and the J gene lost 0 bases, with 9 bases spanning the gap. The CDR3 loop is CSARDTASSYEQYF. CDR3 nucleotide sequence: TGCAGTGCTAGAGATACAGCGAGCTCCTACGAGCAGTACTTC.

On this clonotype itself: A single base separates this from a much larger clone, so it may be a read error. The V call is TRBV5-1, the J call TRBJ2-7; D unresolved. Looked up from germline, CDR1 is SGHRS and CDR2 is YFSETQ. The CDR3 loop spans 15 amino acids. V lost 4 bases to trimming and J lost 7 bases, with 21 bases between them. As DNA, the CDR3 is TGCGCCAGCAGCCACGAGGCAGTCTCCTACAATGAGCAGTACTTC. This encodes CASSHEAVSYNEQYF.

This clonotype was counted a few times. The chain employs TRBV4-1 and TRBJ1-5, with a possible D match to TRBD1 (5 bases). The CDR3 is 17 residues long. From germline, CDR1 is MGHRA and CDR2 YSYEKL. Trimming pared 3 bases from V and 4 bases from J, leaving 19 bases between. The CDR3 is CASSHKLDSTNNQPQHF. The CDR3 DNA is TGCGCCAGCAGCCACAAGCTCGACAGTACCAATAATCAGCCCCAGCATTTT.